The table lists the clone carrying this T cell receptor beta chain with a count of one. The sample is drawn from a study of control samples from healthy donors and cancer patients. Generated by immunoSEQ multiplex PCR, the TCRdb table keeps only in-frame clones and is missing some. The table shows about 120,000 clones, with 87% occurring only once. Germline V gene sequence: CDR1 MNHEY, CDR2 SMNVEV (reference sequence). Trimming cost V 8 bases and J 3 bases, with 17 bases left between them. This CDR3 is built from 14 residues. This sequence was found in a man between 18 and 29 years old in good health. The rearrangement joins TRBV27 to TRBJ2-7; D remains unclear. Source material: blood. This chain's CDR3 is CASSRSALIYEQYF. As DNA, the CDR3 is TGTGCCAGCTCCCGGAGTGCTTTAATCTACGAGCAGTACTTC.